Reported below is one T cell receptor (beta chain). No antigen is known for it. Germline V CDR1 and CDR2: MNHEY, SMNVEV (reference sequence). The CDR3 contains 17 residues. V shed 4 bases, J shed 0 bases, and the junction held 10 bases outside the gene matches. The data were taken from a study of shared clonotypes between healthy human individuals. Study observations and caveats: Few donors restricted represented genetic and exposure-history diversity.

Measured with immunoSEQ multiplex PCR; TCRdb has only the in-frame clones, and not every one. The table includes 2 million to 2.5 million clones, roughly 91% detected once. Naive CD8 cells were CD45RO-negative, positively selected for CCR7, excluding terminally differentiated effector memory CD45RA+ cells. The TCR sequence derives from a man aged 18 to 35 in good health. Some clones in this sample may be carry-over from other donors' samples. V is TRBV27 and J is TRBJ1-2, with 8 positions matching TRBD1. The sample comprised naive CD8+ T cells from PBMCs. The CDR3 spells CASSSRTGPFTNYGYTF. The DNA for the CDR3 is TGTGCCAGCAGTTCCAGGACAGGGCCATTTACTAACTATGGCTACACCTTC.